This TCR beta chain was captured by sequencing in a study of cytomegalovirus exposure and HLA in healthy donors (TCRdb year 2017). Context from the whole study: An earlier analysis of fewer than 750 of the donors reported about 300 Gb of sequence data and 117 million unique TCR beta sequences obtained from some 170 million T cells. Using immunosequencing, the study profiled T cell repertoires from 640 or so subjects and related those repertoires to cytomegalovirus serostatus. Five DR-DQ haplotypes were treated as single units for association and clustering because of strong linkage in the cohort. Of the roughly 400 genotyped donors, 65% to 90% fell in the genetic ancestry cluster associated with self-reported Caucasian donors. Every discovery cohort repertoire had been produced on one sequencing platform. An earlier analysis of around 580 of the donors used high-throughput TCR beta sequencing to judge whether each TCR beta V gene segment behaved as functional or pseudogenic. The aim of the study was to test whether cataloging public T cell receptors could identify signatures of past pathogen exposure. Genome-wide SNP genotypes for about 60% of the roughly 700 donors were used in a later genetic analysis, which treated that subset as a discovery cohort. To study patterns of TCR occurrence, a later analysis re-analyzed previously published TCR beta repertoires from 550 to 800 donors and added high-resolution HLA genotyping. To predict cytomegalovirus infection status, the study combined high-throughput TCR immunosequencing, statistical association of individual TCRs with disease status, and machine learning. A separate validation cohort of 100 to 150 different subjects was used in addition to the roughly 700-subject first cohort. The number of donors typed differed by locus, with roughly 620-630 for A, B, C, DRB1 and DQB1, roughly 520 for DQA1, approximately 580 for DPA1, and approximately 470 for DPB1. Rather than using new phenotypic data, the later analysis identified candidate immune exposures from TCR beta sequences and from how often those sequences occurred across donors. Among about 410 genotyped donors of the cohort, an average of roughly 230,000 unique TCR beta nucleotide sequences was sequenced per donor, of which roughly 17% were non-productive. Donor age, sex, ethnicity and CMV serostatus were compiled alongside the repertoire data. Approximately 310 gigabases of sequencing data and approximately 85 million unique TCR sequences were included in an early release covering 550 to 800 HLA-typed donors. HLA typing included class I and class II loci at four-digit resolution.

General findings and caveats noted by the study authors: A cluster of highly shared sequence variants was judged likely to be a technical artifact of the sequencing pipeline. In the study, approximately 150 TCR beta chains were listed as associated with cytomegalovirus. Most TCR sequences were observed very rarely across donors, whereas some public TCRs were present in many individuals. In a later analysis, some 17,000 TCR beta sequences were associated with specific HLA alleles at a false discovery rate of 0.05. Because HLA typing was unavailable for some donors at each locus, only the typed subset was used in association tests. The earlier analysis of 587 of the donors excluded approximately 17 rarely observed V segments, including chromosome 9 orphons, because counts were too low. In an earlier analysis of 500 to 650 of the donors, most TCR beta V segments appeared in productive rearrangements about 90% or about 30% of the time, broadly matching IMGT annotations. It was suggested by the authors that the approach could potentially be generalized to other disease states and immunological phenotypes. According to a later analysis, TCR association rates differed among HLA loci, with DRB1 alleles showing the most associated TCRs and HLA-C alleles showing the fewest. Presence/absence analyses assumed roughly uniform sequencing depth across donors, an assumption that may not hold. Immune exposure information for the cohort was limited to CMV serostatus. According to a later analysis, most CMV-associated TCR beta chains appeared to be HLA-restricted, and the HLA associations seemed to be driven largely by CMV exposure. In a later analysis, HLA-associated TCR beta chains showed more clonal expansion and lower generation probabilities than non-associated chains that were equally common. A further reported finding was that TCR beta sequences accurately predicted the HLA-A and HLA-B alleles for most subjects in the first cohort. Compared with the 666-donor mean, donors in an Asian-associated ancestry cluster had fewer N-insertions in productive TCRs, according to a later genetic analysis. In both the original and validation cohorts, the classifier was reported to diagnose cytomegalovirus status with high specificity and sensitivity. Some IMGT-functional V segments, including TRBV6-2 and TRBV6-3, could not be distinguished by the 87-base-pair reads and were therefore excluded. In a later genetic analysis, a missense DCLRE1C variant was associated with V-gene and J-gene trimming of TCR beta chains, and the association was replicated in an independent cohort. Several of the top co-occurrence clusters appeared to be linked to parvovirus B19, influenza, CMV and Epstein-Barr virus, according to a later analysis. Linkage disequilibrium might explain the correlated functional status among segregating V segments, but an unknown experimental factor could not be ruled out. In vitro tests confirmed that a few of the cytomegalovirus-associated TCR beta chains recognize cytomegalovirus antigens. In this cohort, only TCR beta chains were sequenced, and detectable features were limited by the absence of alpha or paired-chain data. When HLA alleles, especially DR and DQ, strongly co-occurred, TCR associations were difficult to assign to individual alleles.

The method behind the library was the immunoSEQ multiplex PCR assay. The multiplex PCR relied on a mix of 60 forward primers for TCR Vbeta segments and 13 reverse primers for TCR Jbeta segments. Amplification of the CDR3 region of rearranged TCR beta genes was performed with a multiplex PCR assay on genomic DNA. The Illumina HiSeq System was used to sequence the amplified TCR beta libraries as 87-base-pair reads. Concerning the study's data processing: Across the 670 or so repertoires, a later analysis counted roughly 84 million unique TCR beta chains, 8.5 million to 12 million of which were shared by at least two donors. Raw reads were error-corrected and collapsed into unique sequences by a nearest-neighbor algorithm in which closely related sequences were merged to remove PCR and sequencing errors. V, D and J gene segments were assigned by aligning CDR3 sequences to IMGT reference sequences. For a sequence to be retained, a match of at least six nucleotides was required to both a V gene segment and a J gene segment. Rearrangements were called productive when the CDR3 lacked stop codons and stayed in frame with V and J; all others were non-productive. Following IMGT convention, CDR3 was defined as the stretch from the second conserved V-encoded cysteine to the conserved J-encoded phenylalanine. The earlier analysis of 587 of the donors excluded sequences that lacked an unambiguous match to a single V gene segment. An earlier analysis of about 600 of the donors called V segments functional above 56.7% productive rearrangements and segregating when the between-donor standard deviation exceeded 5%. A statistical classification framework was developed to diagnose cytomegalovirus status using the catalog of TCR beta chain sequences. V and J gene assignment, in a later analysis, came from comparing TCR nucleotide sequences with IMGT/GENE-DB human TR gene sequences. A later analysis assigned CDR3 sequences and most-parsimonious VDJ recombination scenarios with the TCRdist pipeline. A later analysis defined each TCR beta chain by its CDR3 amino acid sequence plus V-gene family, and excluded reads lacking a unique V-gene family. As a way to deal with suspected cross-contamination and a sequencing artifact, a later analysis dropped 450 to 600 nucleotide sequences that were highly shared and had low generation probability. A later analysis calculated a clonal expansion index for each public chain from normalized within-repertoire ranks of inferred template counts. In a later analysis, generation probabilities were computed using a VDJ recombination model fitted to out-of-frame rearrangements, and the results were checked against IGoR. In a later analysis, hypergeometric tests were used to score TCR-TCR, TCR-HLA and TCR-CMV co-occurrence, with a repertoire-size bias correction applied to TCR pairs. In a later analysis, false discovery rates were estimated by permuting HLA or CMV assignments 20 times. In a later analysis, co-occurring TCRs were grouped with DBSCAN, and TCRdist sequence similarity was added when clustering was performed within HLA-allele-positive subsets. For co-occurrence clustering, repertoires with fewer than 30,000 or more than 120,000 public chains were excluded, along with four or five repertoires with anomalous nucleotide sharing. In TCRdb, the immuneACCESS table is reduced to in-frame sequences with V and J assigned. These tables do not hold every clone; where another copy was compared, an unresolved V gene accounts for under half, and the others remain unexplained. D and trimming come from the DNA, and the V and J calls and clone size come from that table. The sample yields roughly 120,000 clones; around 82% were counted once. The top ten hold 3% to 4.5% of the sample.

The cohort was made up of about 610 healthy bone marrow donors. All cohort members were sampled while nominally healthy, although unrecorded immune exposures were likely present. The donor was CMV seronegative and belonged to the group of 350 or so seronegative cohort members. Every donor gave a peripheral blood sample, and the peripheral blood mononuclear cells from that sample were used for TCR beta sequencing. The Qiagen DNeasy Blood Extraction Kit was used to extract genomic DNA from the blood cell samples. The CDR3 has 14 amino acids, counting the end cysteine and phenylalanine. Only the CDR3 DNA stays, 42 bases, in frame from base 1. V and J are truncated by 2 bases and 4 bases respectively, leaving an intervening sequence of 9 bases. Looking up the germline V gene (reference sequence) yields CDR1 MNHEY and CDR2 SMNVEV. The sample holds one count of this clone. The specificity of this receptor is unknown. No clone much larger than this one lies a single base away; base qualities are absent.

The rearranged segments are TRBV27 and TRBJ2-1, and perhaps TRBD2 as D gene, on 6 matching bases. The receptor was derived from a man between 35 and 55 years old in good health and CMV-seronegative. The specimen was PBMCs. Here is the DNA: TGTGCCAGCAGTTTAGCGGGGACTTACAATGAGCAGTTCTTC. It encodes CASSLAGTYNEQFF.